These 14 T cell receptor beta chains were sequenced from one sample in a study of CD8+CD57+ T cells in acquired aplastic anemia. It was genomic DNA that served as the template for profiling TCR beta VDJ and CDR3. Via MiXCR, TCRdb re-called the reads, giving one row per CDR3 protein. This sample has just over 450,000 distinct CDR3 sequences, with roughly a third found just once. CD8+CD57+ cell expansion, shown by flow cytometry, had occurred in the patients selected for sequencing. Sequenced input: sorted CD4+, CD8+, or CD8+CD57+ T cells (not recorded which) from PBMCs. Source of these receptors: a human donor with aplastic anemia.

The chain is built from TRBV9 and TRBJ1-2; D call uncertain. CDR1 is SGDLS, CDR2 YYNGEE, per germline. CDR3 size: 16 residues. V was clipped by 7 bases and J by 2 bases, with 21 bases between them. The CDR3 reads CASSPKPSVGNYGYTF. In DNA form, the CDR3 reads TGTGCCAGCTCACCAAAACCGTCGGTCGGAAACTATGGCTACACCTTC.

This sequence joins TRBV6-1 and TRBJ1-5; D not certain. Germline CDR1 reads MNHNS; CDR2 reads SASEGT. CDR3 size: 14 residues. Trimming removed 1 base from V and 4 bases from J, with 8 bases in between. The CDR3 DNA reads TGTGCCAGCAGTGAAGTGAGAGCTAATCAGCCCCAGCATTTT. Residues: CASSEVRANQPQHF.

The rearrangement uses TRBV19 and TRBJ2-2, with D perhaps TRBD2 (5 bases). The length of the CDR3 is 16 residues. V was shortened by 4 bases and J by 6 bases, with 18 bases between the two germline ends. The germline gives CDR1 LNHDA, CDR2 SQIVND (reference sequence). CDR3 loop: CASSTPPGVRAGELFF. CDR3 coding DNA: TGTGCCAGTAGTACGCCACCGGGCGTGCGGGCCGGGGAGCTGTTTTTT.

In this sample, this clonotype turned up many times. The CDR3: CASSTHLEQYF. CDR3 bases: TGTGCCAGCAGCACACACCTCGAGCAGTACTTC. The chain links TRBV11-1 to TRBJ2-7, with no clear D. Trimming left V 5 bases short and J 6 bases short, with 8 bases between. CDR1 and CDR2 (germline): SGHAT, FQDESV (reference sequence). This CDR3 contains 11 residues.

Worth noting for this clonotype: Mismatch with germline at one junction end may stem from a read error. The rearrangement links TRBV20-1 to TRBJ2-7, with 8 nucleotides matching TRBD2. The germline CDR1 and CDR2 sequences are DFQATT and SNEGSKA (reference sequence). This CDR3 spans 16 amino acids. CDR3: CSARGWDSGANYEQYF. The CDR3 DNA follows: TGCAGTGCTAGAGGATGGGATAGCGGGGCAAACTACGAGCAGTACTTT.

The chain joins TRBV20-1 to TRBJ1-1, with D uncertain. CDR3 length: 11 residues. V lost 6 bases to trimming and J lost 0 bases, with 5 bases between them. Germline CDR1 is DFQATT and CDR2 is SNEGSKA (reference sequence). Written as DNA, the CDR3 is TGCAGTGCACACCTGAACACTGAAGCTTTCTTT. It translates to CSAHLNTEAFF.

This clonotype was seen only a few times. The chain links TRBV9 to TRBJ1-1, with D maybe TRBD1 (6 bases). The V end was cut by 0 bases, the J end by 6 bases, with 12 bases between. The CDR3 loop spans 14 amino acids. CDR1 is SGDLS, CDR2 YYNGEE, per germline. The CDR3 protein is CASSVGGGRSEAFF. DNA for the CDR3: TGTGCCAGCAGCGTAGGAGGGGGAAGATCTGAAGCTTTCTTT.

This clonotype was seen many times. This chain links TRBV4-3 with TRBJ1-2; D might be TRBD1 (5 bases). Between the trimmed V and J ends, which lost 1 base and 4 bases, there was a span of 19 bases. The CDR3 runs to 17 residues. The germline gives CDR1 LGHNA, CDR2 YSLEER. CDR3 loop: CASSQGVGAGASYGYTF. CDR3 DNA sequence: TGCGCCAGCAGCCAAGGAGTAGGGGCAGGTGCCAGCTATGGCTACACCTTC.

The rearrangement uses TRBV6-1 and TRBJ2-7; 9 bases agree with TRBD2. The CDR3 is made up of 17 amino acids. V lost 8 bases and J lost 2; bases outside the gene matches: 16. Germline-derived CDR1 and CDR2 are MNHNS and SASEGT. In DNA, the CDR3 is TGTGCCAGCTCACTGGGCGGCGGGGGGGCAAACACCTACGAGCAGTACTTC. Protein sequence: CASSLGGGGANTYEQYF.

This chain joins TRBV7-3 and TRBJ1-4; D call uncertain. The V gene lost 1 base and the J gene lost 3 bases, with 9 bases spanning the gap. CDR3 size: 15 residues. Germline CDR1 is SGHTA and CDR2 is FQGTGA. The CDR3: CASSLMPVPNEKLFF. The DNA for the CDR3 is TGTGCCAGCAGCTTAATGCCGGTCCCTAATGAAAAACTGTTTTTT.

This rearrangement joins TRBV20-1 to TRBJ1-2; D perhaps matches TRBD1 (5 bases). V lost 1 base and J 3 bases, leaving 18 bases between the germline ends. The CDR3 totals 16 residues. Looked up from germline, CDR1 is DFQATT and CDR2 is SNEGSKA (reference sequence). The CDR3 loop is CSARGKGTGLHYGYTF. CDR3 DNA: TGCAGTGCTAGAGGGAAGGGAACAGGACTACACTATGGCTACACCTTC.

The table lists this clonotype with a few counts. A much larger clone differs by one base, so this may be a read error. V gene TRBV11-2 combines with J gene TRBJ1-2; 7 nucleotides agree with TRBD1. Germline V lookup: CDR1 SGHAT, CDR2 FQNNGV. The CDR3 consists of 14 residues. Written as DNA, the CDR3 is TGTCCCAGCAGCTTTTCTGGGACAGACTATGGCTACACCTTC. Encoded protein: CPSSFSGTDYGYTF.

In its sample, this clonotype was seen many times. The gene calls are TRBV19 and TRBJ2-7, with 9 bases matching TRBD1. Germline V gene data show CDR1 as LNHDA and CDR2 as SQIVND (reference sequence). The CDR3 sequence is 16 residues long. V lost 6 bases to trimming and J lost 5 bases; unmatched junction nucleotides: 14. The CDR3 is CASSQETGTGSNEQYF. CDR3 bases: TGTGCCAGTAGCCAAGAGACCGGGACAGGGTCCAACGAGCAGTACTTC.

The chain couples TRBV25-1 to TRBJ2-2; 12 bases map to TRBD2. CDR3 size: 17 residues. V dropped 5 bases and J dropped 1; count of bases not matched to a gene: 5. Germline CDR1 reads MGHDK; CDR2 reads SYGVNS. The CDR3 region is CASSYPGLAGNTGELFF. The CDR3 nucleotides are TGTGCCAGCAGTTACCCGGGACTAGCGGGGAACACCGGGGAGCTGTTTTTT.